The 10 T cell receptor beta chains presented below share a single source sample, sequenced in a study of OX40 agonist ivuxolimab in advanced cancers. The data were produced by immunoSEQ multiplex PCR, yet TCRdb's version contains in-frame clones alone and is incomplete. The table shows more than 50,000 clones, with 80% to 90% occurring only once. The sample here was CD4+ or CD8+ T cells sorted from blood, taken in a trial of the OX40 agonist ivuxolimab. The receptor source for this set is an adult with an advanced solid tumor such as melanoma, head and neck, liver or kidney cancer.

DNA of the CDR3: TGTGCCTGGAGTGTACGGGGGACAGATACGCAGTATTTT. It encodes CAWSVRGTDTQYF. This chain links TRBV30 with TRBJ2-3, with TRBD2 as a possible D gene (6 bases). This CDR3 comprises 13 residues. Germline lookup yields CDR1 GTSNPN and CDR2 SVGIG (reference sequence). V was cut by 0 bases and J by 3 bases, with 7 bases left in between.

The chain couples TRBV25-1 to TRBJ2-5; D is unresolved. The J call may not be correct, given that the DNA end is closer to TRBJ2-7. The germline gives CDR1 MGHDK, CDR2 SYGVNS. CDR3 length: 17 amino acids. CDR3 region: CASSEYRGRTYSYEQYF. DNA for the CDR3: TGTGCCAGCAGTGAATACCGAGGACGCACATACTCCTACGAGCAGTACTTC.

The rearrangement joins TRBV6-5 to TRBJ2-1; D uncertain. This CDR3 region has 15 residues. The V gene's germline CDR1 is MNHEY and CDR2 SVGAGI. The ends were cut back, 2 bases at V and 0 bases at J, with 8 bases in the middle. The CDR3 sequence is CASSYASFSYNEQFF. CDR3 bases: TGTGCCAGCAGTTACGCTAGTTTCTCCTACAATGAGCAGTTCTTC.

This chain links TRBV19 with TRBJ1-3, with 8 bases lining up with TRBD1. This CDR3 region has 15 residues. J gave up 3 bases and V 5 bases, and 6 bases lay outside the gene matches. In germline, CDR1 is LNHDA, CDR2 SQIVND (reference sequence). CDR3 protein: CASSHGQGIGNTIYF. The CDR3 DNA follows: TGTGCCAGTAGTCATGGACAGGGCATTGGAAACACCATATATTTT.

The chain combines TRBV9 with TRBJ2-3, with D maybe TRBD1 (6 bases). Germline V gives CDR1 SGDLS, CDR2 YYNGEE. V was trimmed by 0 bases and J by 2 bases, leaving 7 bases between them. The CDR3 spans 14 residues. Here the CDR3 reads CASSVAGATDTQYF. The CDR3 bases are TGTGCCAGCAGCGTAGCAGGGGCCACAGATACGCAGTATTTT.

The chain joins TRBV10-1 to TRBJ2-1, with TRBD1 identical over 7 bases. The J segment lost 2 bases and the V segment lost 4 bases, leaving 2 bases of the junction unmatched. The CDR3 is 14 amino acids. Per germline, CDR1 WNHNN and CDR2 SYGVQD (reference sequence). CDR3 nucleotides: TGCGCCAGCAGTGGGACAGGCGCCTACAATGAGCAGTTCTTC. Protein sequence: CASSGTGAYNEQFF.

This sequence joins TRBV11-2 and TRBJ2-5; 7 bases are a match to TRBD1. The CDR3 length is 14 residues. V lost 0 bases to trimming and J lost 7 bases; unmatched junction nucleotides: 5. CDR1 and CDR2 (germline): SGHAT, FQNNGV. The DNA of the CDR3 is TGTGCCAGCAGCTTAGATCTTTCAGGGGGGACCCAGTACTTC. This encodes CASSLDLSGGTQYF.

This chain connects TRBV28 to TRBJ1-5, with D possibly being TRBD1 (5 bases). The CDR3 runs 17 residues. V dropped 3 bases and J dropped 2 bases, with 17 bases sitting between them. Germline CDR1 is MDHEN and CDR2 is SYDVKM. The CDR3 DNA reads as TGTGCCAGCAGTTTTCCGCCGCAGGGTCGGGGCAATCAGCCCCAGCATTTT. Protein sequence: CASSFPPQGRGNQPQHF.

The chain joins TRBV18 to TRBJ2-1, with no clear D. The CDR3 spans 13 residues. Per the germline V gene, CDR1 is KGHSH and CDR2 is LQKENI. V gave up 3 bases and J gave up 7 bases, with 10 bases separating them. This CDR3 reads CASSPTLGNEQFF. DNA for the CDR3: TGTGCCAGCTCACCCACCTTAGGTAATGAGCAGTTCTTC.

This sequence joins TRBV6-1 and TRBJ2-1; D possibly uses TRBD1 or TRBD2 (5 bases each). The germline V gene has CDR1 MNHNS and CDR2 SASEGT. The V end was cut by 1 base, the J end by 12 bases, with 10 bases between. The CDR3 is 12 amino acids. The CDR3 DNA follows: TGTGCCAGCAGTGAAGGGGACCGTTCGCAGTTCTTC. Residues: CASSEGDRSQFF.